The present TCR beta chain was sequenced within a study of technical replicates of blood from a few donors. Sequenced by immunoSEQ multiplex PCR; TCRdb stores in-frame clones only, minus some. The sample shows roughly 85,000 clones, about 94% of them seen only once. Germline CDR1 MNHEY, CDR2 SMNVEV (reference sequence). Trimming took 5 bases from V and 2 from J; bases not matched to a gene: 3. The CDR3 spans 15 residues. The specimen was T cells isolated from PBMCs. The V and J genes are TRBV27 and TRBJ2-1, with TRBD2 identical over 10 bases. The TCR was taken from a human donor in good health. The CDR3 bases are TGTGCCAGCAGTGTCGGGACTAGCGCCTACAATGAGCAGTTCTTC. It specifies CASSVGTSAYNEQFF.